Listed here are 20 T cell receptor beta chains from one sample, sequenced in a study of blood T cell repertoires in COVID-19. Produced via immunoSEQ multiplex PCR; TCRdb's table is partial and in-frame only. The sample yields a few hundred thousand clones, about 87% seen once. The sample consisted of PBMCs or T cells enriched from blood (not recorded which). These receptors were obtained from a man aged 25-40 years who had recovered from COVID-19.

The chain recombines TRBV9 with TRBJ2-5, with 11 bases aligning to TRBD2. Trimming removed 4 bases from V and 4 bases from J; junction bases left unmatched: 9. CDR3 length: 16 amino acids. Germline CDR1 and CDR2: SGDLS and YYNGEE. CDR3 nucleotides: TGTGCCAGCAGCTCCGTAGCGGGGGGGCCAGGAGAGACCCAGTACTTC. Residues: CASSSVAGGPGETQYF.

CDR3 sequence reads: CASSQWLGANSPLHF. CDR3 nucleotide sequence: TGCGCCAGCAGCCAGTGGCTGGGGGCGAATTCACCCCTCCACTTT. The chain recombines TRBV4-1 with TRBJ1-6; D might be TRBD1 (6 bases). Trimming cost V 3 bases and J 7 bases, with 13 bases left between them. CDR1 MGHRA and CDR2 YSYEKL come from the germline V gene. The CDR3 runs 15 residues.

The rearrangement joins TRBV6-5 to TRBJ1-2, with D possibly matching TRBD1 (6 bases). The CDR3 extends over 14 amino acids. CDR1 is MNHEY, CDR2 SVGAGI, per germline. V lost 8 bases and J 4 bases, leaving 17 bases between the germline ends. The CDR3 region is CASGNRGGSYGYTF. The CDR3 DNA follows: TGTGCCAGCGGAAATCGGGGGGGCTCCTATGGCTACACCTTC.

V gene TRBV19 combines with J gene TRBJ1-5, with 7 bases fitting TRBD1. Losses at the gene ends were 9 bases for V and 3 bases for J; bases not matched to a gene: 11. The CDR3 length is 15 residues. Germline V lookup: CDR1 LNHDA, CDR2 SQIVND (reference sequence). The CDR3 sequence is CASDREIRTNQPQHF. Written as DNA, the CDR3 is TGTGCCAGCGACAGGGAGATTCGAACCAATCAGCCCCAGCATTTT.

CDR3 DNA: TGCAGCGCCGCGACAGGGCCGGGCACTGAAGCTTTCTTT. Protein product: CSAATGPGTEAFF. The chain recombines TRBV29-1 with TRBJ1-1, with 7 nucleotides matching TRBD1. Germline lookup yields CDR1 SQVTM and CDR2 ANQGSEA. The CDR3 has 13 residues. The trim removed 7 bases at V and 4 bases at J, leaving 9 bases unmatched.

The chain is built from TRBV18 and TRBJ1-4, with D unresolved. The CDR3 extends over 14 amino acids. Trimming cost V 6 bases and J 0 bases, with 8 bases left between them. From germline, CDR1 is KGHSH and CDR2 LQKENI. CDR3 DNA: TGTGCCAGCTCCCTCACAACAACTAATGAAAAACTGTTTTTT. Translating gives CASSLTTTNEKLFF.

This chain joins TRBV12-3 or TRBV12-4 and TRBJ2-1; D is perhaps TRBD1 (5 bases). V was trimmed by 5 bases and J by 4 bases, leaving 9 bases between them. The CDR3 is 13 residues long. The CDR3 DNA reads as TGTGCCAGCAGTATGACAGAATACAATGAGCAGTTCTTC. Protein sequence: CASSMTEYNEQFF.

The V and J genes are TRBV5-4 and TRBJ2-2; D is unresolved. This CDR3 has 15 residues. The germline CDR1 and CDR2 sequences are SGHNT and YYREEE (reference sequence). V lost 0 bases to trimming and J lost 2 bases, with 8 bases between them. The CDR3 nucleotides read TGTGCCAGCAGCTTGGCACAACCCAACACCGGGGAGCTGTTTTTT. Encoded protein: CASSLAQPNTGELFF.

The V gene is TRBV12-3 or TRBV12-4, the J gene TRBJ2-1; D remains ambiguous. Trimming stripped 2 bases from V and 5 bases from J, with 7 bases between. There are 13 residues in the CDR3. CDR3 sequence (DNA): TGTGCCAGCAGTTTACAACACCACAATGAGCAGTTCTTC. Translating it yields CASSLQHHNEQFF.

This chain uses TRBV7-9 with TRBJ1-2; 10 positions agree with TRBD1. The CDR3 extends over 17 amino acids. Germline V gives CDR1 SEHNR, CDR2 FQNEAQ (reference sequence). The V and J ends lost 7 bases and 2 bases, in that order; junction bases with no gene match: 13. CDR3 amino acids: CASNLEGPGQGNYGYTF. CDR3 nucleotide sequence: TGTGCCAGCAATTTAGAGGGACCGGGACAGGGGAACTATGGCTACACCTTC. The entire variable domain, with the rest obtained from reference TRBV7-9 and TRBJ1-2, is as follows: DTGVSQNPRHKITKRGQNVTFRCDPISEHNRLYWYRQTLGQGPEFLTYFQNEAQLEKSRLLSDRFSAERPKGSFSTLEIQRTEQGDSAMYLCASNLEGPGQGNYGYTFGSGTRLTVV.

The V call is TRBV9, the J call TRBJ2-5, with D uncertain. With 0 bases removed from V and 7 bases from J, the gap between germline ends came to 7 bases. The CDR3 totals 12 residues. Germline CDR1 and CDR2: SGDLS and YYNGEE. CDR3 region: CASSVGGGTQYF. The CDR3 region has the DNA TGTGCCAGCAGCGTAGGAGGTGGGACCCAGTACTTC.

J is TRBJ1-5 and V is TRBV21-1; the table gives TRBD1 as D, unverified against the DNA. TRBV21-1 is a listed pseudogene. This CDR3 region has 14 residues. The CDR3 DNA is TGTGCCAGCAGCCAACGACAGGGGAGGAAGCCCCAGCATTTT. It translates to CASSQRQGRKPQHF.

V is TRBV6-2 or TRBV6-3 and J is TRBJ2-2, with D tentatively TRBD1 (5 bases). The germline V and J ends were trimmed by 2 bases and 2 bases, with 18 bases remaining between them. This CDR3 contains 18 residues. Germline V lookup: CDR1 MNHEY, CDR2 SVGEGT. The DNA of the CDR3 is TGTGCCAGCAGTTACAACCCAGACAAGACAGTAAACACCGGGGAGCTGTTTTTT. This codes for CASSYNPDKTVNTGELFF.

The chain joins TRBV4-1 to TRBJ1-4; possible D gene TRBD1, 5 bases. V lost 1 base, J lost 3 bases, and 15 bases lay in between. This CDR3 is 17 amino acids long. The germline CDR1 and CDR2 sequences are MGHRA and YSYEKL. This CDR3 reads CASSQVSGWGSNEKLFF. CDR3 bases: TGCGCCAGCAGCCAAGTCTCGGGTTGGGGCTCTAATGAAAAACTGTTTTTT.

Here the CDR3 DNA reads TGTGCCAGCACCGTGGGGGGGAACACTGAAGCTTTCTTT. This encodes CASTVGGNTEAFF. V usage is TRBV12-3 or TRBV12-4 and J usage is TRBJ1-1; tentatively, D is TRBD1 (5 bases). The CDR3 extends over 13 amino acids. Trimming removed 7 bases at V and 1 base at J, with 10 bases between.

The chain combines TRBV6-5 with TRBJ2-2; D gene uncertain. The CDR3 runs 14 residues. CDR1 and CDR2 from the germline V gene are MNHEY and SVGAGI. With 6 bases removed from V and 6 bases from J, the gap between germline ends came to 14 bases. CDR3 region: CASSLTGRAGELFF. Here the CDR3 DNA reads TGTGCCAGCAGCCTAACTGGTCGGGCCGGGGAGCTGTTTTTT.

The gene calls are TRBV11-2 and TRBJ2-7; 9 bases are a match to TRBD1. Germline lookup yields CDR1 SGHAT and CDR2 FQNNGV. V lost 0 bases to trimming and J lost 3 bases; unmatched junction nucleotides: 3. This CDR3 is built from 15 residues. As DNA, the CDR3 is TGTGCCAGCAGCTTAGAGGGACAGGGAATCTACGAGCAGTACTTC. Its protein is CASSLEGQGIYEQYF.

The chain links TRBV18 to TRBJ1-2; a weak D match, TRBD1 (6 bases). Trimming took off 8 bases at V and 2 bases at J, with 18 bases between the two ends. There are 15 residues in the CDR3. CDR1 is KGHSH, CDR2 LQKENI, per germline. DNA of the CDR3: TGTGCCAGCAAACACGGGTCGCAGGGGAACTATGGCTACACCTTC. This sequence encodes CASKHGSQGNYGYTF.

The rearrangement uses TRBV27 and TRBJ2-7; D is ambiguous. Trimming took 2 bases from V and 2 from J, leaving 7 bases between them. CDR1 is MNHEY and CDR2 is SMNVEV in the germline V gene (reference sequence). The CDR3 is 13 residues long. The CDR3 DNA follows: TGTGCCAGCAGTTTAGTAGCCACCTACGAGCAGTACTTC. Protein sequence: CASSLVATYEQYF.

The gene calls are TRBV7-2 and TRBJ1-1; 7 nucleotides agree with TRBD1. Germline CDR1 SGHTA, CDR2 FQGNSA. CDR3 length: 17 amino acids. V lost 0 bases to trimming and J lost 0 bases; unmatched junction nucleotides: 7. The CDR3 sequence is CASSLALTGALNTEAFF. The DNA of the CDR3 is TGTGCCAGCAGCTTAGCGCTAACAGGGGCCTTGAACACTGAAGCTTTCTTT.